These 26 T cell receptor beta chains were all obtained from the same sample, sequenced in a study of T cells expressing NK-cell markers. TCRdb reprocessed the 5' RACE reads and keeps a single row for each CDR3 protein, giving no DNA. Its table lists 150,000 to 200,000 distinct CDR3 sequences. Sequencing was performed on blood T cells: a sorted CD56 or NKG2C T cell subset, CD4+ or CD8+ T cells, or bulk PBMC T cells (not recorded which). These TCRs come from a woman aged 18 to 75 in good health.

V is TRBV29-1 and J is TRBJ2-1; TCRdb designates TRBD1, a call that cannot be tested without DNA. The CDR3 has 13 amino acids. Germline V gene sequence: CDR1 SQVTM, CDR2 ANQGSEA. The CDR3: CSARDRGQNEQFF.

V and J are TRBV7-9 and TRBJ2-3; lacking DNA, the TRBD1 call made by TCRdb goes unchecked. The CDR3 loop spans 11 amino acids. The germline V gene has CDR1 SEHNR and CDR2 FQNEAQ (reference sequence). The CDR3 protein is CARVRGDTQYF.

The chain is built from TRBV11-2 and TRBJ2-2; checking the TCRdb D call of TRBD2 is not possible without DNA. CDR3 size: 16 residues. The V gene's germline CDR1 is SGHAT and CDR2 FQNNGV. The CDR3 protein is CASSFRPTSGSGELFF.

The chain joins TRBV15 to TRBJ2-7; checking the TCRdb D call of TRBD1 is not possible without DNA. The CDR3 runs 14 residues. From germline, CDR1 is LNHNV and CDR2 YYDKDF (reference sequence). The CDR3 spells CATRPRQSSYEQYF.

V usage is TRBV11-2 and J usage is TRBJ2-2; TCRdb outputs TRBD1, but without DNA this stays unchecked. The CDR3 runs 14 residues. Germline CDR1 and CDR2: SGHAT and FQNNGV. The CDR3 protein is CASSLGTGSGELFF.

The chain uses TRBV30 and TRBJ2-5; absent DNA, TCRdb's TRBD1 call cannot be checked. CDR3 size: 13 residues. The germline CDR1 and CDR2 sequences are GTSNPN and SVGIG (reference sequence). CDR3 sequence reads: CAWAGARRETQYF. Full variable domain (missing parts from reference TRBV30 and TRBJ2-5): SQTIHQWPATLVQPVGSPLSLECTVEGTSNPNLYWYRQAAGRGLQLLFYSVGIGQISSEVPQNLSASRPQDRQFILSSKKLLLSDSGFYLCAWAGARRETQYFGPGTRLLVL.

The rearrangement links TRBV12-3 or TRBV12-4 to TRBJ2-5; TCRdb picks TRBD2, but there is no DNA to check that call. The CDR3 totals 20 residues. Here the CDR3 reads CASSLTGLAGGPAAVETQYF.

The V call is TRBV12-3 or TRBV12-4, the J call TRBJ1-3; TCRdb designates TRBD1, a call that cannot be tested without DNA. CDR3 length: 15 amino acids. Here the CDR3 reads CASSLVSGGGNTIYF.

The genes are TRBV18 and TRBJ2-1; TCRdb calls TRBD2, which cannot be checked without DNA. Germline V CDR1 and CDR2: KGHSH, LQKENI. The CDR3 covers 16 residues. The CDR3 sequence: CASSPNRLDSKNEQFF. Together with reference TRBV18 and TRBJ2-1, the CDR3 gives the full variable domain: NAGVMQNPRHLVRRRGQEARLRCSPMKGHSHVYWYRQLPEEGLKFMVYLQKENIIDESGMPKERFSAEFPKEGPSILRIQQVVRGDSAAYFCASSPNRLDSKNEQFFGPGTRLTVL.

The V call is TRBV5-1, the J call TRBJ2-2. CDR1 SGHRS and CDR2 YFSETQ come from the germline V gene. The CDR3 extends over 14 amino acids. CDR3: CASSQTENTGELFF.

The chain links TRBV2 to TRBJ1-1. This CDR3 contains 14 residues. From germline, CDR1 is SNHLY and CDR2 FYNNEI. CDR3: CASSGDSSNTEAFF. Full variable domain (rest looked up from reference TRBV2 and TRBJ1-1): EPEVTQTPSHQVTQMGQEVILRCVPISNHLYFYWYRQILGQKVEFLVSFYNNEISEKSEIFDDQFSVERPDGSNFTLKIRSTKLEDSAMYFCASSGDSSNTEAFFGQGTRLTVV.

The chain uses TRBV20-1 and TRBJ2-1; TCRdb's D call of TRBD2 is untestable without DNA. Looked up from germline, CDR1 is DFQATT and CDR2 is SNEGSKA (reference sequence). The CDR3 spans 19 residues. The CDR3 reads CSARVEGKPGLPPGREQFF.

The rearrangement uses TRBV6-1 and TRBJ2-3; TCRdb's D call, TRBD2, is unchecked because there is no DNA. Germline CDR1 and CDR2: MNHNS and SASEGT. This CDR3 is built from 15 residues. CDR3 sequence: CASTKSSGSTDTQYF.

The J gene is TRBJ2-4, the V gene TRBV7-9. Germline CDR1 SEHNR, CDR2 FQNEAQ (reference sequence). This CDR3 is 15 amino acids long. The CDR3: CASSFRPEPKNIQYF.

V gene TRBV10-3 combines with J gene TRBJ1-2. The germline V gene encodes CDR1 ENHRY and CDR2 SYGVKD. The CDR3 consists of 13 residues. The CDR3 spells CAISESSEDGYTF.

The chain uses TRBV6-5 and TRBJ2-2; TCRdb outputs TRBD2, but without DNA this stays unchecked. The V gene's germline CDR1 is MNHEY and CDR2 SVGAGI. There are 15 residues in the CDR3. The CDR3 loop reads CASNLAGAGTGELFF.

The CDR3 reads CASSFADRGTDTQYF. The chain has TRBV6-5 and TRBJ2-3; as DNA is missing, the TRBD1 call by TCRdb cannot be tested. CDR1 and CDR2 (germline): MNHEY, SVGAGI. This CDR3 region has 15 residues.

The chain combines TRBV2 with TRBJ1-6; TCRdb's assignment of TRBD1 cannot be checked, as there is no DNA. The CDR3 is made up of 14 amino acids. Germline CDR1 SNHLY, CDR2 FYNNEI. This CDR3 is CASRTGTNSTPLHF.

V and J are TRBV6-1 and TRBJ2-1; the D call of TRBD2 rests on TCRdb alone, since no DNA is present to check it. The CDR3 covers 13 residues. The germline gives CDR1 MNHNS, CDR2 SASEGT. CDR3 region: CASSEEASREQFF.

The V call is TRBV5-4, the J call TRBJ2-3; checking the TCRdb D call of TRBD2 is not possible without DNA. Looked up from germline, CDR1 is SGHNT and CDR2 is YYREEE (reference sequence). This CDR3 is 17 amino acids long. The CDR3: CASSLGGGLARTDTQYF.

The genes are TRBV5-1 and TRBJ2-6; TCRdb reports TRBD1, a call that lacks DNA to check it against. The CDR3 covers 16 residues. The germline gives CDR1 SGHRS, CDR2 YFSETQ. The CDR3 spells CASSLAGQTGANVLTF. The whole variable domain, remainder taken from reference TRBV5-1 and TRBJ2-6, is KAGVTQTPRYLIKTRGQQVTLSCSPISGHRSVSWYQQTPGQGLQFLFEYFSETQRNKGNFPGRFSGRQFSNSRSEMNVSTLELGDSALYLCASSLAGQTGANVLTFGAGSRLTVL.

V is TRBV27 and J is TRBJ2-2; TCRdb reports TRBD2, a call that lacks DNA to check it against. Germline V lookup: CDR1 MNHEY, CDR2 SMNVEV (reference sequence). This CDR3 contains 15 residues. The CDR3 sequence is CASSSLGRDTGELFF.

This chain uses TRBV29-1 with TRBJ2-7; there is no DNA to check the TCRdb D call of TRBD2. This CDR3 is 16 amino acids long. Looked up from germline, CDR1 is SQVTM and CDR2 is ANQGSEA. The CDR3 loop is CSVNTGTSGRPREQYF.

The genes are TRBV27 and TRBJ2-1; TCRdb's assignment of TRBD1 cannot be checked, as there is no DNA. CDR1 and CDR2 (germline): MNHEY, SMNVEV (reference sequence). The CDR3 loop spans 15 amino acids. This CDR3 is CASSTGERPTGEQFF.

The chain carries TRBV5-1 and TRBJ2-3. Per the germline V gene, CDR1 is SGHRS and CDR2 is YFSETQ. There are 15 residues in the CDR3. Here the CDR3 reads CASSLDRGDTDTQYF.

The rearrangement uses TRBV24-1 and TRBJ1-1. Germline V gene sequence: CDR1 KGHDR, CDR2 SFDVKD. CDR3 length: 13 residues. The CDR3 is CATSDSSDTEAFF.